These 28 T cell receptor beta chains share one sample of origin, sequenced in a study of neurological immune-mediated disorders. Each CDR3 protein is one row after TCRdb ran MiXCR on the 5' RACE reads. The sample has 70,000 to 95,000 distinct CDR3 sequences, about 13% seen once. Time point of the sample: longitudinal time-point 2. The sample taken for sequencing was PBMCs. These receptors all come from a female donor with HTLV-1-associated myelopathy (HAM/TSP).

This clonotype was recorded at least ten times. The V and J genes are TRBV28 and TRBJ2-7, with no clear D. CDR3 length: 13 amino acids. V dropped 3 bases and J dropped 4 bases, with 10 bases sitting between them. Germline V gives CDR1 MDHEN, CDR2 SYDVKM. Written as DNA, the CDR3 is TGTGCCAGCAGTTTGACGGAAAAGTACGAGCAGTACTTC. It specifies CASSLTEKYEQYF. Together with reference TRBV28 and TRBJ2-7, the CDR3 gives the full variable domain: DVKVTQSSRYLVKRTGEKVFLECVQDMDHENMFWYRQDPGLGLRLIYFSYDVKMKEKGDIPEGYSVSREKKERFSLILESASTNQTSMYLCASSLTEKYEQYFGPGTRLTVT.

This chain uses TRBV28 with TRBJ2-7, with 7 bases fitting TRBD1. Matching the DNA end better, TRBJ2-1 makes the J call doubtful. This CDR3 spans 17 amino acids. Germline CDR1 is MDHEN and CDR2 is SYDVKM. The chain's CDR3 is CASRSAWGTVRSYEQFF. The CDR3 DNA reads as TGTGCCAGCAGATCCGCATGGGGGACAGTTCGCTCCTACGAGCAGTTCTTC.

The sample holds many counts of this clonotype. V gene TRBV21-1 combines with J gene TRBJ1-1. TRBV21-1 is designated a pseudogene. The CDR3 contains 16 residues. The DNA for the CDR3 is TGTGCCAGCAGGGGGGAGGCAGGGACGAAGAACACTGAAGCTTTCTTT. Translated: CASRGEAGTKNTEAFF.

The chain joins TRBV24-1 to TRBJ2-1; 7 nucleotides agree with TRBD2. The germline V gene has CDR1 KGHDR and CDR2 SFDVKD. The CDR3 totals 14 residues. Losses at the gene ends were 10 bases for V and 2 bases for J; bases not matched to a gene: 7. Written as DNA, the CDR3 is TGTGCCACTGCGGCGAGCGGGGCCTACAATGAGCAGTTCTTC. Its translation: CATAASGAYNEQFF.

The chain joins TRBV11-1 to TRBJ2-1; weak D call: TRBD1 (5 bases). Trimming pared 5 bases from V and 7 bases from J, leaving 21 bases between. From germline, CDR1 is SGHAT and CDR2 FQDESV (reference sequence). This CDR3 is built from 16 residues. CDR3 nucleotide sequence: TGTGCCAGCAGCCGCATGGTGATGTTGGGGCAAAATGAGCAGTTCTTC. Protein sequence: CASSRMVMLGQNEQFF.

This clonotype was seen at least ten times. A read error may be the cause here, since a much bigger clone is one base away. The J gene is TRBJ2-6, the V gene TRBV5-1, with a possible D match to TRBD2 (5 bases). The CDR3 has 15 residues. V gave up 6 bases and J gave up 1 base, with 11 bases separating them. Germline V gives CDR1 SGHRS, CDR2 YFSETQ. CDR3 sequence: CASNFGDSGANVLTF. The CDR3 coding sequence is TGCGCCAGCAACTTCGGGGATTCTGGGGCCAACGTCCTGACTTTC. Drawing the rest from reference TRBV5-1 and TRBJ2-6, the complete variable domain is KAGVTQTPRYLIKTRGQQVTLSCSPISGHRSVSWYQQTPGQGLQFLFEYFSETQRNKGNFPGRFSGRQFSNSRSEMNVSTLELGDSALYLCASNFGDSGANVLTFGAGSRLTVL.

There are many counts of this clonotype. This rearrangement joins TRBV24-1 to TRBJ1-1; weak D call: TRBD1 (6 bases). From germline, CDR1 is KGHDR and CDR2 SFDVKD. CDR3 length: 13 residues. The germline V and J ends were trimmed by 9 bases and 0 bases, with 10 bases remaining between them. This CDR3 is CATEGGLNTEAFF. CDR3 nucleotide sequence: TGTGCCACCGAAGGGGGTCTGAACACTGAAGCTTTCTTT.

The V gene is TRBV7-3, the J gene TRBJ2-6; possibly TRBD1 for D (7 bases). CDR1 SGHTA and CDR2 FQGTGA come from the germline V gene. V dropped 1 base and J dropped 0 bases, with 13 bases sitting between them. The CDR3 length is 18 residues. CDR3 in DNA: TGTGCCAGCAGCTTAAGGGGGGACAGAGGCTCTGGGGCCAACGTCCTGACTTTC. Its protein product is CASSLRGDRGSGANVLTF.

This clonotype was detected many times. CDR3 sequence (DNA): TGTGCCAGCAGCTTGGGACAGATCCCCGGAGAGACCCAGTACTTC. Protein sequence: CASSLGQIPGETQYF. The V and J genes are TRBV5-4 and TRBJ2-5, with a possible D match to TRBD1 (5 bases). Trimming left V 0 bases short and J 4 bases short, with 13 bases between. The length of the CDR3 is 15 residues. Germline V gene lookup returns CDR1 SGHNT and CDR2 YYREEE (reference sequence). Together with reference TRBV5-4 and TRBJ2-5, the CDR3 gives the full variable domain: ETGVTQSPTHLIKTRGQQVTLRCSSQSGHNTVSWYQQALGQGPQFIFQYYREEENGRGNFPPRFSGLQFPNYSSELNVNALELDDSALYLCASSLGQIPGETQYFGPGTRLLVL.

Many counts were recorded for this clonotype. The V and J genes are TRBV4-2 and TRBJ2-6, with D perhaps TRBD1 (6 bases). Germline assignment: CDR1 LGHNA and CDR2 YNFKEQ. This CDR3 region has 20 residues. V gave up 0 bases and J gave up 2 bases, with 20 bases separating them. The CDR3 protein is CASSQEPMGAIFAGANVLTF. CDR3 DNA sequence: TGTGCCAGCAGCCAAGAGCCAATGGGGGCGATCTTTGCTGGGGCCAACGTCCTGACTTTC.

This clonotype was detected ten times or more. The CDR3 spells CASSFRVIRNQPQHF. For the CDR3, the DNA is TGTGCCAGCAGTTTCCGGGTTATACGCAATCAGCCCCAGCATTTT. The V call is TRBV28, the J call TRBJ1-5; D gene uncertain. The germline V and J ends were trimmed by 3 bases and 2 bases, with 11 bases remaining between them. The germline CDR1 and CDR2 sequences are MDHEN and SYDVKM. The CDR3 runs 15 residues.

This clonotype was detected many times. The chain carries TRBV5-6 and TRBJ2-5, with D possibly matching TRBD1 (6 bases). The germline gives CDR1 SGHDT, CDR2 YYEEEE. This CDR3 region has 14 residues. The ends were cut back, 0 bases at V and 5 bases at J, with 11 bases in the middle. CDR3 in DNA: TGTGCCAGCAGCTTGGCAGGGGTGGGCGAGACCCAGTACTTC. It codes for CASSLAGVGETQYF.

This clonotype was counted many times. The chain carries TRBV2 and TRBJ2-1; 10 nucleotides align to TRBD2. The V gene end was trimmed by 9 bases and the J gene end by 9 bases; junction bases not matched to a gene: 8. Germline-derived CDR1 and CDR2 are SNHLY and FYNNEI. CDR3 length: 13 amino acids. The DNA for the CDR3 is TGTGCCAGGGGAGCTAGCGGGGGTGGTGAGCAGTTCTTC. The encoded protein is CARGASGGGEQFF.

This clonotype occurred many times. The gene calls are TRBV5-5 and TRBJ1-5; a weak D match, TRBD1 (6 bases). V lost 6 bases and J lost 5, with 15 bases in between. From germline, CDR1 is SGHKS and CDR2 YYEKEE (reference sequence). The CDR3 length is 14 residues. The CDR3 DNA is TGTGCCAGCACATTGTTAGGGGGGGATCAGCCCCAGCATTTT. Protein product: CASTLLGGDQPQHF.

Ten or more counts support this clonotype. The CDR3 sequence: CASTLVAGITDTQYF. CDR3 nucleotide sequence: TGTGCCAGCACCCTAGTGGCGGGTATAACAGATACGCAGTATTTT. This chain joins TRBV28 and TRBJ2-3, with D possibly being TRBD2 (5 bases). Germline V gene lookup returns CDR1 MDHEN and CDR2 SYDVKM. V was pared by 7 bases and J by 3 bases, with 17 bases between. The CDR3 runs 15 residues.

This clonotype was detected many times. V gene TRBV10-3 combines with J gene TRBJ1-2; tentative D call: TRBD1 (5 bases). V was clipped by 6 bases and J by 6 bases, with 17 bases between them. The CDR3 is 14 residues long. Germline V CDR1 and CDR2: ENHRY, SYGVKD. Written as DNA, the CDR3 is TGTGCCATCAGCGGGACTCCTGAAGGAAATGGCTACACCTTC. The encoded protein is CAISGTPEGNGYTF.

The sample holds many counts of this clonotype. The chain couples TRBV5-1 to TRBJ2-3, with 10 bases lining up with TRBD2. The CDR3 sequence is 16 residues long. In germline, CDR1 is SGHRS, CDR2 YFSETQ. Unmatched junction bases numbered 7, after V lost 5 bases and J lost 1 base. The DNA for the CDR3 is TGCGCCAGCAGTTCCATAACTAGCGGGGGCACAGATACGCAGTATTTT. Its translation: CASSSITSGGTDTQYF. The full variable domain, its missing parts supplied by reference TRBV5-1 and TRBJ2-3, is KAGVTQTPRYLIKTRGQQVTLSCSPISGHRSVSWYQQTPGQGLQFLFEYFSETQRNKGNFPGRFSGRQFSNSRSEMNVSTLELGDSALYLCASSSITSGGTDTQYFGPGTRLTVL.

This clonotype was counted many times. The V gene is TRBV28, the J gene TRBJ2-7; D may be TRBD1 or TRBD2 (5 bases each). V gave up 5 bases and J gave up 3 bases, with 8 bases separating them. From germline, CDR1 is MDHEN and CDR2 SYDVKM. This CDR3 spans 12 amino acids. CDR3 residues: CASSRGFYEQYF. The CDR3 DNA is TGTGCCAGCAGTCGGGGCTTCTACGAGCAGTACTTC.

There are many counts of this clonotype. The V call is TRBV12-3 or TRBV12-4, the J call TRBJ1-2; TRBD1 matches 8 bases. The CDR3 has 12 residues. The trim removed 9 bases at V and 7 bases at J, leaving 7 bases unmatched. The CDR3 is CASSTGGFGYTF. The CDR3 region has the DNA TGTGCCAGTAGCACAGGGGGATTTGGCTACACCTTC.

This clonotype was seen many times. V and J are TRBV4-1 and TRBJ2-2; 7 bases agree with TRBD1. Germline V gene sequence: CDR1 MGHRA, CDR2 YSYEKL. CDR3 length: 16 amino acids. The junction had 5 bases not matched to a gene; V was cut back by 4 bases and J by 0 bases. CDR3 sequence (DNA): TGCGCCAGCAGCCGGGACAGCCGATCGAACACCGGGGAGCTGTTTTTT. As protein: CASSRDSRSNTGELFF.

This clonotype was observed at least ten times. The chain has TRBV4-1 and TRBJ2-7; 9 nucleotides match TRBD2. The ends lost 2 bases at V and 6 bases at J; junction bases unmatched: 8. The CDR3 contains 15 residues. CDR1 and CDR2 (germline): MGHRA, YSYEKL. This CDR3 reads CASSQTGTSKGEQYF. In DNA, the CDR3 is TGCGCCAGCAGCCAAACCGGGACTAGCAAAGGCGAGCAGTACTTC.

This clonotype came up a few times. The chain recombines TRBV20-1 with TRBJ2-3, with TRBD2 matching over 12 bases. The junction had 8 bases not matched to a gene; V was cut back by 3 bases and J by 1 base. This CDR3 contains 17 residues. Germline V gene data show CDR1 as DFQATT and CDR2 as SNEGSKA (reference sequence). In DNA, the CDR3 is TGCAGTGCTAGCCCTCGACTAGCGGGGGTCGGCACAGATACGCAGTATTTT. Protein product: CSASPRLAGVGTDTQYF.

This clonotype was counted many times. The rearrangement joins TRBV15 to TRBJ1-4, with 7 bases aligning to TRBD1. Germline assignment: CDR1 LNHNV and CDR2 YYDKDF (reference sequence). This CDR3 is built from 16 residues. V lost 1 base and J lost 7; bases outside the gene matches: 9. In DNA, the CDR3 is TGTGCCACCAGCAGAGTAGGACAGGTGGACGGTGAAAAACTGTTTTTT. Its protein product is CATSRVGQVDGEKLFF.

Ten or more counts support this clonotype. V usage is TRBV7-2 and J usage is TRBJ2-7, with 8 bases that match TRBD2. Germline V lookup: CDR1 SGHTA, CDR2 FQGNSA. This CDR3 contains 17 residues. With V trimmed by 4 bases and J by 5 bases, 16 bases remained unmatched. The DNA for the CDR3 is TGTGCCAGCAGCTGGAGTTTGGCAGCGGGGGTGAGGGACGAGCAGTACTTC. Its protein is CASSWSLAAGVRDEQYF.

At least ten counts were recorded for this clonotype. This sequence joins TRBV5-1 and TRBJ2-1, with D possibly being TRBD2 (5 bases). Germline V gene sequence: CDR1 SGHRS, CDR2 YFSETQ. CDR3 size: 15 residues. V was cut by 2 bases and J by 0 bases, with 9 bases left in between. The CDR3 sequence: CASSFTGSSYNEQFF. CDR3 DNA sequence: TGCGCCAGCAGCTTTACGGGGAGCTCCTACAATGAGCAGTTCTTC.

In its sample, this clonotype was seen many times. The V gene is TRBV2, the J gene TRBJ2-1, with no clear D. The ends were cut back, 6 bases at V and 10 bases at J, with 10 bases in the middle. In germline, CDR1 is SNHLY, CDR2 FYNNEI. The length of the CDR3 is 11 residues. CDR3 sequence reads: CASSSTVEQFF. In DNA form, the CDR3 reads TGTGCCAGCAGCTCGACCGTGGAGCAGTTCTTC.

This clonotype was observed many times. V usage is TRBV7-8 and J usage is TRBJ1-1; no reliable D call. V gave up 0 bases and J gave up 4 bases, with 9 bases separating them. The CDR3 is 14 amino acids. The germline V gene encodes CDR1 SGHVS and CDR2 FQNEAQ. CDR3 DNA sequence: TGTGCCAGCAGCTTAGCGGCCGCCGGCACTGAAGCTTTCTTT. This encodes CASSLAAAGTEAFF.

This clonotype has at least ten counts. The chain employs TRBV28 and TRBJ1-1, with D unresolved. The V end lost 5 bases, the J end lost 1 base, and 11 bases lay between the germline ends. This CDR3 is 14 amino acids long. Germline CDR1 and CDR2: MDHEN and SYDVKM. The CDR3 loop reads CASSLTSANTEAFF. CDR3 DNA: TGTGCCAGCAGTCTTACGTCCGCGAACACTGAAGCTTTCTTT.